This T cell receptor (beta chain) was captured by sequencing in a study of identical twins. V lost 3 bases to trimming and J lost 14 bases, with 23 bases between them. There are 15 residues in the CDR3. Germline CDR1 reads KGHSH; CDR2 reads LQKENI. General study findings and limits: Conclusions were drawn cross-sectionally by statistical analysis, without following the same donors. Among monozygotic twins, out-of-frame TCR alpha sharing exceeded what models predicted.

Addition of a universal primer site occurred through template switching, and cDNA carried unique molecular identifiers. TCRdb reanalysed the 5' RACE reads using MiXCR and keeps one entry per CDR3 protein. The data contain about 530,000 distinct CDR3 sequences, more than 20% of them singletons. As regards this clonotype: Its target is unknown.

These data were likewise used in another study, on yellow fever vaccine responses in identical twins.

The TCR originated in a woman in her late teens or twenties in good health. Specimen: CD4+ T cells sorted from blood. The chain combines TRBV18 with TRBJ2-1; D unclear. In DNA form, the CDR3 reads TGTGCCAGCTCACCGACGAGGCCACCCGGCTGGGATGAGTTCTTC. This sequence encodes CASSPTRPPGWDEFF.